Below, 2 T cell receptor beta chains from the same sample are listed, as sequenced in a study of metastatic and nonmetastatic thyroid tumors. The entire patient cohort was treatment-naive prior to thyroid surgery. TCRdb re-called the PCR reads via MiXCR. The table includes 60,000 to 85,000 clones, 18% detected once. The sample consisted of blood. The receptors come from a female donor with papillary thyroid cancer or a benign thyroid nodule (not recorded which). Some clones in this sample may be carry-over from other donors' samples.

A few counts support this clone. V and J are TRBV11-2 and TRBJ1-5, with 9 bases aligning to TRBD1. The CDR3 loop spans 14 amino acids. V lost 5 bases to trimming and J lost 6 bases; unmatched junction nucleotides: 5. Germline CDR1 and CDR2: SGHAT and FQNNGV. CDR3 DNA: TGTGCCAGCAGCCCTACAGGGGGCGGTCAGCCCCAGCATTTT. It yields the protein CASSPTGGGQPQHF.

The sample holds many counts of this clone. This chain joins TRBV6-2 or TRBV6-3 and TRBJ1-5; weak D call: TRBD1 (5 bases). The length of the CDR3 is 15 residues. The V gene's germline CDR1 is MNHEY and CDR2 SVGEGT. Trimming took 6 bases from V and 4 from J, leaving 16 bases between them. As DNA, the CDR3 is TGTGCCAGCAGACAGGTCTTGGGGCCTAATCAGCCCCAGCATTTT. Its translation is CASRQVLGPNQPQHF.